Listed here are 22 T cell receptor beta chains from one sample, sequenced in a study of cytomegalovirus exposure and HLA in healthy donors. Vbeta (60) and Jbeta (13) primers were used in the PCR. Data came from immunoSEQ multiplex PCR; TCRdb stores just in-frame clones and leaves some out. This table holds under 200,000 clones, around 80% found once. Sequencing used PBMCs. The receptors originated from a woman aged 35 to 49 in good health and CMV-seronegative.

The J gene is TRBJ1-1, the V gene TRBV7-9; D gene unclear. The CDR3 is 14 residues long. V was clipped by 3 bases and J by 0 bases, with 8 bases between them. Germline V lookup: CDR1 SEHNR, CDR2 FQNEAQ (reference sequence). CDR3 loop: CASSFGDMNTEAFF. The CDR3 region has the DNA TGTGCCAGCAGCTTCGGAGATATGAACACTGAAGCTTTCTTT.

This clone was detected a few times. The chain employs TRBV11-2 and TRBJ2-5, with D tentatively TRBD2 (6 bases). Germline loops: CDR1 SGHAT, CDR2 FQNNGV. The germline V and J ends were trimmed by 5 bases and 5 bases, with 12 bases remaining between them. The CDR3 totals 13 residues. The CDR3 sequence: CASSPQRAETQYF. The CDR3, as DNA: TGTGCCAGCAGCCCCCAGCGGGCGGAGACCCAGTACTTC.

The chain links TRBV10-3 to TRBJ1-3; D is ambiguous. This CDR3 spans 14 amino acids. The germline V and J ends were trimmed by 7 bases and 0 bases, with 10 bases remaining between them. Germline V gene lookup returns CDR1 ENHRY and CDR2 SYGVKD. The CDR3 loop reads CAIIDTSSGNTIYF. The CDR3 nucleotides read TGTGCCATCATTGACACGAGCTCTGGAAACACCATATATTTT.

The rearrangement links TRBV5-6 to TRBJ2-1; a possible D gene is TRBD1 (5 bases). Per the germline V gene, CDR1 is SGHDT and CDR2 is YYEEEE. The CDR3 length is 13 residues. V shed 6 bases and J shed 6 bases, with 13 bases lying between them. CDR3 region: CASTLGPLNEQFF. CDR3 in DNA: TGTGCCAGCACCCTGGGGCCCCTCAATGAGCAGTTCTTC.

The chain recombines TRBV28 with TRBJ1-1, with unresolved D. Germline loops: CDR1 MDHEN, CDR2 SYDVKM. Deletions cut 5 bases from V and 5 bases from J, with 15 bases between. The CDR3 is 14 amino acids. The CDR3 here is CASSRVTRRTEAFF. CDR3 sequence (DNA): TGTGCCAGCAGTCGGGTCACTCGGAGGACTGAAGCTTTCTTT.

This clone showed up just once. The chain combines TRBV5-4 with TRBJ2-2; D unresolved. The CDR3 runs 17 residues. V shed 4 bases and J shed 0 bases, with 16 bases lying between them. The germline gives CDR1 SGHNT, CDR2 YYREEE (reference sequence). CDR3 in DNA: TGTGCCAGCAGCAAACGACGACAACACCCGAACACCGGGGAGCTGTTTTTT. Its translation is CASSKRRQHPNTGELFF.

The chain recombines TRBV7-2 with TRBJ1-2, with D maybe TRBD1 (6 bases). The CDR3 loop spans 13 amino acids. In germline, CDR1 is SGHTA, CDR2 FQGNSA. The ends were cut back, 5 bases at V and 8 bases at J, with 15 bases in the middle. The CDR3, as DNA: TGTGCCAGCAGCATACAGGGAGAGAGCGGCTACACCTTC. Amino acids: CASSIQGESGYTF. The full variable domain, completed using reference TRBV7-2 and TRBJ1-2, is GAGVSQSPSNKVTEKGKDVELRCDPISGHTALYWYRQSLGQGLEFLIYFQGNSAPDKSGLPSDRFSAERTGGSVSTLTIQRTQQEDSAVYLCASSIQGESGYTFGSGTRLTVV.

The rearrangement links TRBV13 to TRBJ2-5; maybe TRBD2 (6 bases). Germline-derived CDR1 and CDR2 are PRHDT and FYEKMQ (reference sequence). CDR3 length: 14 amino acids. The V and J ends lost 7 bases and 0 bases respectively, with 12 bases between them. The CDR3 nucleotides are TGTGCCAGCATGGGCTGGAGGGACCAAGAGACCCAGTACTTC. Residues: CASMGWRDQETQYF. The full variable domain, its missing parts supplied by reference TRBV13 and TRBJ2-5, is AAGVIQSPRHLIKEKRETATLKCYPIPRHDTVYWYQQGPGQDPQFLISFYEKMQSDKGSIPDRFSAQQFSDYHSELNMSSLELGDSALYFCASMGWRDQETQYFGPGTRLLVL.

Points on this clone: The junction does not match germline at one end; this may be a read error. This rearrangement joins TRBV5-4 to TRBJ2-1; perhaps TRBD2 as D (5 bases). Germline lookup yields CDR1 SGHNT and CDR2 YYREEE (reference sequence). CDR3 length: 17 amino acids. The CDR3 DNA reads TGTGCCAGCAGGTTGGGCACAGCTCGTAGCGCCTACAATGAGCAGTTCTTC. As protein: CASRLGTARSAYNEQFF.

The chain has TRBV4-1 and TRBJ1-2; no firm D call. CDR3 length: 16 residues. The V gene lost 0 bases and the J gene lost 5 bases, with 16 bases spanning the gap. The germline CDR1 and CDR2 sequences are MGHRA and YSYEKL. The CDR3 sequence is CASSQEVEDLGYGYTF. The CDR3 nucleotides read TGCGCCAGCAGCCAAGAAGTGGAGGACTTAGGATATGGCTACACCTTC.

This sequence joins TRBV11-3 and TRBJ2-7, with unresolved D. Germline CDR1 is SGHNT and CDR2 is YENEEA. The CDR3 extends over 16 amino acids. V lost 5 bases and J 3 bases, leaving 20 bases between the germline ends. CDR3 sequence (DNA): TGTGCCAGCAGCCTCTCTCAGGCAGCAGAGCTCTACGAGCAGTACTTC. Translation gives CASSLSQAAELYEQYF.

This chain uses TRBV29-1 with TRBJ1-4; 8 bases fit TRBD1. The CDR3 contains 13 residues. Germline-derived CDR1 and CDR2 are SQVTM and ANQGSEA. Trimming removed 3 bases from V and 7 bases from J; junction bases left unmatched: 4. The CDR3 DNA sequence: TGCAGCGTTGAGGACAGGGCCAGTGAAAAACTGTTTTTT. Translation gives CSVEDRASEKLFF.

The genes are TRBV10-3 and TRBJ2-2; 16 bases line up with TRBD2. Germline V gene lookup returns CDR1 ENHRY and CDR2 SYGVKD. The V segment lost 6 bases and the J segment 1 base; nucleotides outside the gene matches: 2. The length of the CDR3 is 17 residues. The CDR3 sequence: CAIRGTSGRGNTGELFF. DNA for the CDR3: TGTGCCATCAGGGGGACTAGCGGGAGGGGGAACACCGGGGAGCTGTTTTTT.

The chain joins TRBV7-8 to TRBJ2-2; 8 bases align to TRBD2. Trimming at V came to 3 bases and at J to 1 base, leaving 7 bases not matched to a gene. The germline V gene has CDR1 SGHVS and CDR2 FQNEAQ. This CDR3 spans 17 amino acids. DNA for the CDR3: TGTGCCAGCAGCTTCCCCCGGGGACTAGGGAACACCGGGGAGCTGTTTTTT. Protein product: CASSFPRGLGNTGELFF. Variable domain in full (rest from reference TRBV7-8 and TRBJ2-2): GAGVSQSPRYKVAKRGQDVALRCDPISGHVSLFWYQQALGQGPEFLTYFQNEAQLDKSGLPSDRFFAERPEGSVSTLKIQRTQQEDSAVYLCASSFPRGLGNTGELFFGEGSRLTVL.

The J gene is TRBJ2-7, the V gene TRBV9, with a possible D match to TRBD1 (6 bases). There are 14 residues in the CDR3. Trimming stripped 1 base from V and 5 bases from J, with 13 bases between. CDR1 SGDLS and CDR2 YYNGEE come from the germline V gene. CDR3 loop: CASSVNPGADEQYF. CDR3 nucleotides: TGTGCCAGCAGCGTAAACCCAGGGGCGGACGAGCAGTACTTC.

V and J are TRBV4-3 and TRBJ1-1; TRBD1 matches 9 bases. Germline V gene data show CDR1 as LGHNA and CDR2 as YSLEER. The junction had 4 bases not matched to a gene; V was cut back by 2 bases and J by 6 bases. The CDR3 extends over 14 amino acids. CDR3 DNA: TGCGCCAGCAGCCAACAGGACAGGGGTTCTGAAGCTTTCTTT. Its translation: CASSQQDRGSEAFF.

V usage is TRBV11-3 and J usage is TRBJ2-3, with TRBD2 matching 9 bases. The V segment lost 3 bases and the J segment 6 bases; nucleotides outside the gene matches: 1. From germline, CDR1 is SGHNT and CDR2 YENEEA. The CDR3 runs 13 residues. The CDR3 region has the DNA TGTGCCAGCAGCTTGCTAGCGGGGGATACGCAGTATTTT. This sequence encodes CASSLLAGDTQYF.

The CDR3 sequence: CASRADWAGEQFF. The CDR3 region has the DNA TGTGCCAGCAGGGCTGACTGGGCGGGGGAGCAGTTCTTC. J is TRBJ2-1 and V is TRBV2; D might be TRBD2 (6 bases). V gave up 6 bases and J gave up 10 bases, with 16 bases separating them. Looked up from germline, CDR1 is SNHLY and CDR2 is FYNNEI. The CDR3 has 13 amino acids.

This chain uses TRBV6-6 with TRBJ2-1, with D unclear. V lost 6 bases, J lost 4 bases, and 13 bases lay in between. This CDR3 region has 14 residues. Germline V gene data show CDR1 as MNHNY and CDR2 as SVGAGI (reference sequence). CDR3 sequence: CASRLVEAYNEQFF. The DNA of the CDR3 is TGTGCCAGCAGGCTGGTCGAAGCTTACAATGAGCAGTTCTTC.

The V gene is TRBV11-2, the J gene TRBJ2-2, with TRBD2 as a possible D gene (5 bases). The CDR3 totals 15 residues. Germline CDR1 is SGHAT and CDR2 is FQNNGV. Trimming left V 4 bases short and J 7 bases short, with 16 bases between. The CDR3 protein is CASSSSGSVSGELFF. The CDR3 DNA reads TGTGCCAGCAGCTCCTCGGGTAGCGTCAGCGGGGAGCTGTTTTTT.

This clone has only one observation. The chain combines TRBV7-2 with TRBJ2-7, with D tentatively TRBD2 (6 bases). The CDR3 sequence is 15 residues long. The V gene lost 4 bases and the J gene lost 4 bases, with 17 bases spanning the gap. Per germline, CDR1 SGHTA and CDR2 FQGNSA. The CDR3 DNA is TGTGCCAGCAGCTCAACGGGGGTAGTAAGGTACGAGCAGTACTTC. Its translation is CASSSTGVVRYEQYF.

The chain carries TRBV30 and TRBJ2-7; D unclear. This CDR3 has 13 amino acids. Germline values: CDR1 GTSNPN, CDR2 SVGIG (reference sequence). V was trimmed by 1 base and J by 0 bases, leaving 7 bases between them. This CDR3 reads CAWSDGASYEQYF. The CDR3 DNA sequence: TGTGCCTGGAGTGACGGTGCCTCCTACGAGCAGTACTTC. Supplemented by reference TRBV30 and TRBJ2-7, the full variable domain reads SQTIHQWPATLVQPVGSPLSLECTVEGTSNPNLYWYRQAAGRGLQLLFYSVGIGQISSEVPQNLSASRPQDRQFILSSKKLLLSDSGFYLCAWSDGASYEQYFGPGTRLTVT.